This T cell receptor (beta chain) derives from a study of T cell changes during pregnancy in multiple sclerosis. The CDR3 is 15 residues long. The trim removed 6 bases at V and 2 bases at J, leaving 5 bases unmatched. From germline, CDR1 is MNHNS and CDR2 SASEGT. Using immunoSEQ multiplex PCR, the repertoire was profiled, and TCRdb retains in-frame clones only, with some absent. The sample has 20,000 to 25,000 clones, over 75% seen once. The chain uses TRBV6-1 and TRBJ2-1, with 9 bases lining up with TRBD2. Source: CD8+ T cells from peripheral blood mononuclear cells, taken after pregnancy. The clonotype was recovered from a female donor with multiple sclerosis, enrolled in a pregnancy study. The CDR3 DNA sequence: TGTGCCAGCAGCCGCGGGAGGGAGACCTACAATGAGCAGTTCTTC. It codes for CASSRGRETYNEQFF.